This passage covers 29 T cell receptor beta chains from one sample sequenced in a study of shared T cell receptors in the human thymus. Using immunoSEQ multiplex PCR, the repertoire was profiled, and TCRdb retains in-frame clones only, with some absent. The sample consists of approximately 490,000 clones, more than 75% of them appearing once. This sample was shared with a second study, whose subject was human thymus T cells.

Sequencing was done on a sample of thymocytes. The source is a boy in the first two years of life with a congenital heart defect.

The chain is built from TRBV6-1 and TRBJ1-3, with D tentatively TRBD1 (5 bases). V lost 4 bases and J lost 0, with 16 bases in between. The germline V gene has CDR1 MNHNS and CDR2 SASEGT. The CDR3 extends over 17 amino acids. CDR3 protein: CASSGALQATSGNTIYF. The CDR3 nucleotides are TGTGCCAGCAGTGGCGCGCTACAGGCCACCTCTGGAAACACCATATATTTT.

This chain links TRBV14 with TRBJ1-2, with no clear D. V lost 0 bases to trimming and J lost 0 bases, with 11 bases between them. The CDR3 has 16 amino acids. Germline V gene sequence: CDR1 SGHDN, CDR2 FVKESK. In nucleotides, the CDR3 is TGTGCCAGCAGCCAAGACAGGTCAGGATCTAACTATGGCTACACCTTC. It specifies CASSQDRSGSNYGYTF.

The rearrangement links TRBV5-4 to TRBJ1-3, with TRBD1 identical over 11 bases. Germline V gene lookup returns CDR1 SGHNT and CDR2 YYREEE (reference sequence). Trimming took 7 bases from V and 0 from J; bases not matched to a gene: 6. This CDR3 has 16 residues. CDR3 sequence: CASAGGQGVSGNTIYF. CDR3 nucleotides: TGTGCCAGCGCGGGGGGACAGGGGGTCTCTGGAAACACCATATATTTT.

The chain is built from TRBV30 and TRBJ2-3, with a weak D call TRBD2 (6 bases). The CDR3 is made up of 12 amino acids. Per the germline V gene, CDR1 is GTSNPN and CDR2 is SVGIG (reference sequence). Trimming stripped 8 bases from V and 2 bases from J, with 11 bases between. The CDR3 loop is CAGDSYTDTQYF. The CDR3 nucleotides are TGTGCCGGGGACTCCTACACAGATACGCAGTATTTT. Full variable domain (outside the CDR3, taken from reference TRBV30 and TRBJ2-3): SQTIHQWPATLVQPVGSPLSLECTVEGTSNPNLYWYRQAAGRGLQLLFYSVGIGQISSEVPQNLSASRPQDRQFILSSKKLLLSDSGFYLCAGDSYTDTQYFGPGTRLTVL.

The chain employs TRBV6-1 and TRBJ2-7; 7 bases line up with TRBD2. The CDR3 covers 14 residues. V shed 10 bases, J shed 6 bases, and the junction held 15 bases outside the gene matches. Germline assignment: CDR1 MNHNS and CDR2 SASEGT. CDR3 DNA sequence: TGTGCCACCTACGGGGCGGCGGGAGTGGGCGAGCAGTACTTC. Its protein product is CATYGAAGVGEQYF.

The chain recombines TRBV4-3 with TRBJ2-3; 10 bases are shared with TRBD1. The CDR3 length is 17 residues. With 3 bases clipped from V and 0 bases from J, the junction kept 6 bases outside the gene matches. Germline values: CDR1 LGHNA, CDR2 YSLEER. The CDR3 protein is CASSQRQGASSTDTQYF. DNA for the CDR3: TGCGCCAGCAGCCAGCGACAGGGGGCGTCTAGCACAGATACGCAGTATTTT.

J is TRBJ2-7 and V is TRBV29-1; 7 bases fit TRBD1. Germline-derived CDR1 and CDR2 are SQVTM and ANQGSEA. V lost 6 bases and J lost 6; bases outside the gene matches: 5. The CDR3 has 11 residues. The DNA for the CDR3 is TGCAGCGTGCCGCAGGGGGTCGAGCAGTACTTC. Translation: CSVPQGVEQYF.

This chain connects TRBV27 to TRBJ2-7; 7 nucleotides align to TRBD1. Germline V gene data show CDR1 as MNHEY and CDR2 as SMNVEV (reference sequence). The CDR3 sequence is 14 residues long. With 7 bases clipped from V and 0 bases from J, the junction kept 6 bases outside the gene matches. The CDR3 sequence: CASTADRSSYEQYF. The CDR3 DNA reads TGTGCCAGCACCGCGGACAGGAGCTCCTACGAGCAGTACTTC.

The chain joins TRBV28 to TRBJ1-5; TRBD1 matches 7 bases. The CDR3 loop spans 14 amino acids. Germline V lookup: CDR1 MDHEN, CDR2 SYDVKM. J was trimmed by 1 base and V by 9 bases; bases with no gene match: 6. The CDR3 coding sequence is TGTGCCAGTAAGGAGGGGGCAAGCAATCAGCCCCAGCATTTT. This encodes CASKEGASNQPQHF.

Worth noting for this clone: Other DNA sequences in the same sample also yield this CDR3. This rearrangement joins TRBV30 to TRBJ1-2; D unresolved. V shed 3 bases and J shed 8 bases, with 16 bases lying between them. Germline values: CDR1 GTSNPN, CDR2 SVGIG (reference sequence). CDR3 length: 13 residues. DNA of the CDR3: TGTGCCTGGAGCGAAGAGGGAACGTTCGGCTACACCTTC. This encodes CAWSEEGTFGYTF.

V and J are TRBV7-3 and TRBJ2-7; D is perhaps TRBD2 (5 bases). The CDR3 spans 13 residues. CDR1 SGHTA and CDR2 FQGTGA come from the germline V gene. V gave up 1 base and J gave up 4 bases, with 8 bases separating them. The CDR3 nucleotides are TGTGCCAGCAGCTTAAACGGAGGATACGAGCAGTACTTC. This codes for CASSLNGGYEQYF.

The rearrangement links TRBV5-5 to TRBJ2-7; a possible D gene is TRBD2 (6 bases). V was cut by 4 bases and J by 2 bases, with 7 bases left in between. The CDR3 has 12 amino acids. Germline CDR1 and CDR2: SGHKS and YYEKEE (reference sequence). For the CDR3, the DNA is TGTGCCAGCAGCGCGGGACCCTACGAGCAGTACTTC. Translating it yields CASSAGPYEQYF. Drawing the rest from reference TRBV5-5 and TRBJ2-7, the complete variable domain is DAGVTQSPTHLIKTRGQQVTLRCSPISGHKSVSWYQQVLGQGPQFIFQYYEKEERGRGNFPDRFSARQFPNYSSELNVNALLLGDSALYLCASSAGPYEQYFGPGTRLTVT.

This chain joins TRBV5-1 and TRBJ2-7; TRBD1 matches 7 bases. Germline V CDR1 and CDR2: SGHRS, YFSETQ. V was clipped by 0 bases and J by 1 base; unmatched bases: 7. CDR3 size: 16 residues. CDR3 sequence (DNA): TGCGCCAGCAGCTTGGAGCTAGGGACAGATTCCTACGAGCAGTACTTC. Translation: CASSLELGTDSYEQYF. Variable domain in full (rest from reference TRBV5-1 and TRBJ2-7): KAGVTQTPRYLIKTRGQQVTLSCSPISGHRSVSWYQQTPGQGLQFLFEYFSETQRNKGNFPGRFSGRQFSNSRSEMNVSTLELGDSALYLCASSLELGTDSYEQYFGPGTRLTVT.

The rearrangement uses TRBV19 and TRBJ2-7, with 8 bases that match TRBD1. Trimming took 7 bases from V and 2 from J; bases not matched to a gene: 7. CDR3 size: 14 residues. Looked up from germline, CDR1 is LNHDA and CDR2 is SQIVND (reference sequence). CDR3 sequence: CASTLGQGTYEQYF. The CDR3 coding sequence is TGTGCCAGTACCCTCGGACAGGGTACCTACGAGCAGTACTTC.

The chain combines TRBV15 with TRBJ2-1; 9 bases line up with TRBD1. The CDR3 has 14 amino acids. Per the germline V gene, CDR1 is LNHNV and CDR2 is YYDKDF (reference sequence). With 5 bases clipped from V and 6 bases from J, the junction kept 5 bases outside the gene matches. The CDR3: CATSGGQGINEQFF. The CDR3 DNA follows: TGTGCCACCAGCGGGGGACAGGGAATCAATGAGCAGTTCTTC.

This chain joins TRBV7-9 and TRBJ2-7, with D maybe TRBD1 (5 bases). This CDR3 has 12 residues. Between the trimmed V and J ends, which lost 5 bases and 6 bases, there was a span of 11 bases. Germline CDR1 is SEHNR and CDR2 is FQNEAQ (reference sequence). Here the CDR3 reads CASSRTSLEQYF. In nucleotides, the CDR3 is TGTGCCAGCAGCAGGACAAGCCTCGAGCAGTACTTC. The full variable domain, with the rest looked up from reference TRBV7-9 and TRBJ2-7, is DTGVSQNPRHKITKRGQNVTFRCDPISEHNRLYWYRQTLGQGPEFLTYFQNEAQLEKSRLLSDRFSAERPKGSFSTLEIQRTEQGDSAMYLCASSRTSLEQYFGPGTRLTVT.

The chain couples TRBV6-5 to TRBJ2-2; maybe TRBD2 (5 bases). The CDR3 runs to 14 residues. Germline V gives CDR1 MNHEY, CDR2 SVGAGI. Trimming removed 7 bases at V and 1 base at J, with 10 bases between. For the CDR3, the DNA is TGTGCCAGCAAGGAGGCGGTGAACACCGGGGAGCTGTTTTTT. Its protein product is CASKEAVNTGELFF.

The genes are TRBV6-5 and TRBJ2-3; D is undetermined. CDR3 length: 13 residues. Germline CDR1 and CDR2: MNHEY and SVGAGI. V was cut by 8 bases and J by 3 bases, with 12 bases left in between. The CDR3 sequence is CASGVWLTDTQYF. In nucleotides, the CDR3 is TGTGCCAGCGGAGTATGGTTAACAGATACGCAGTATTTT.

The rearrangement links TRBV2 to TRBJ1-1; D gene uncertain. With 7 bases removed from V and 2 bases from J, the gap between germline ends came to 11 bases. CDR3 length: 13 residues. Per the germline V gene, CDR1 is SNHLY and CDR2 is FYNNEI. CDR3 DNA: TGTGCCAGCACCCCTGGCCGTAACACTGAAGCTTTCTTT. Protein sequence: CASTPGRNTEAFF.

The V gene is TRBV4-3, the J gene TRBJ2-1; 10 bases match TRBD1. Germline assignment: CDR1 LGHNA and CDR2 YSLEER. The V segment lost 0 bases and the J segment 2 bases; nucleotides outside the gene matches: 10. This CDR3 region has 19 residues. CDR3 residues: CASSQERDRGMSTYNEQFF. DNA for the CDR3: TGCGCCAGCAGCCAAGAAAGGGACAGGGGAATGTCGACCTACAATGAGCAGTTCTTC.

The chain uses TRBV19 and TRBJ2-1; 7 nucleotides line up with TRBD2. V gave up 11 bases and J gave up 6 bases; unmatched junction bases: 10. This CDR3 is 13 amino acids long. CDR1 and CDR2 (germline): LNHDA, SQIVND (reference sequence). In DNA form, the CDR3 reads TGTGCCTCTTCGGCGGGAGCGGGCAATGAGCAGTTCTTC. Translation gives CASSAGAGNEQFF.

The rearrangement uses TRBV6-1 and TRBJ1-5; 10 positions match TRBD1. This CDR3 spans 18 amino acids. Unmatched junction bases numbered 18, after V lost 3 bases and J lost 10 bases. Germline CDR1 and CDR2: MNHNS and SASEGT. The CDR3 DNA reads TGTGCCAGCAGTGACCCCCACGGGACAGGGGTCGGTAGTAGCCCCCAGCATTTT. Protein product: CASSDPHGTGVGSSPQHF.

This clone showed up just a few times. This chain links TRBV4-1 with TRBJ2-1; 13 bases are a match to TRBD2. Germline loops: CDR1 MGHRA, CDR2 YSYEKL. The CDR3 loop spans 17 amino acids. V shed 3 bases, J shed 7 bases, and the junction held 9 bases outside the gene matches. CDR3 residues: CASSQPRTSGSRNEQFF. CDR3 in DNA: TGCGCCAGCAGCCAGCCCCGGACTAGCGGGAGTCGAAATGAGCAGTTCTTC.

For this clone: Other nucleotide sequences in the sample specify the same CDR3. The chain carries TRBV28 and TRBJ2-6, with D hard to call. The germline V gene encodes CDR1 MDHEN and CDR2 SYDVKM. Trimming took off 5 bases at V and 1 base at J, with 9 bases between the two ends. CDR3 length: 15 residues. CDR3 in amino acids: CASSPRSSGANVLTF. CDR3 coding DNA: TGTGCCAGCAGTCCACGGAGTTCTGGGGCCAACGTCCTGACTTTC.

The chain links TRBV6-1 to TRBJ1-3, with TRBD1 matching over 7 bases. Germline CDR1 reads MNHNS; CDR2 reads SASEGT. Trimming cost V 8 bases and J 0 bases; bases outside gene matches: 4. The CDR3 is made up of 14 amino acids. As DNA, the CDR3 is TGTGCCAGCGGCAGGGGGTACTCTGGAAACACCATATATTTT. Protein sequence: CASGRGYSGNTIYF.

The CDR3 loop is CASSDGQRRYQPQHF. DNA for the CDR3: TGTGCCAGCAGTGACGGACAGAGAAGGTATCAGCCCCAGCATTTT. The V and J genes are TRBV6-1 and TRBJ1-5, with D perhaps matching TRBD1 (6 bases). V shed 3 bases and J shed 5 bases, with 14 bases lying between them. Per germline, CDR1 MNHNS and CDR2 SASEGT. This CDR3 spans 15 amino acids.

The genes are TRBV5-4 and TRBJ2-7, with TRBD1 matching over 8 bases. V trimming: 4 bases; J trimming: 5 bases; junction bases outside the gene matches: 11. This CDR3 has 15 amino acids. Germline V gene data show CDR1 as SGHNT and CDR2 as YYREEE (reference sequence). CDR3 in amino acids: CASSPWDRRKHEQYF. In DNA, the CDR3 is TGTGCCAGCAGCCCCTGGGACAGGCGAAAACACGAGCAGTACTTC.

Here the CDR3 DNA reads TGTGCCAGCAGCTACGGACTAGCGTACCACAATGAGCAGTTCTTC. Encoded protein: CASSYGLAYHNEQFF. This rearrangement joins TRBV7-2 to TRBJ2-1; the match to TRBD2 covers 9 bases. V dropped 4 bases and J dropped 5; count of bases not matched to a gene: 6. The germline CDR1 and CDR2 sequences are SGHTA and FQGNSA. This CDR3 is 15 amino acids long.

This chain connects TRBV9 to TRBJ2-7, with TRBD2 matching over 14 bases. The trim removed 4 bases at V and 2 bases at J, leaving 5 bases unmatched. This CDR3 is 16 amino acids long. CDR1 and CDR2 (germline): SGDLS, YYNGEE. CDR3 DNA sequence: TGTGCCAGCAGCCCGGGGACTAGCGGGGGTACCTACGAGCAGTACTTC. Its protein product is CASSPGTSGGTYEQYF.